Sequencing of this T cell receptor (beta chain) was carried out in a study of cytomegalovirus exposure and HLA in healthy donors. The CDR3 extends over 16 amino acids. Primers for the PCR totalled 60 Vbeta and 13 Jbeta. TCRdb keeps only in-frame clones here, not all; method: immunoSEQ multiplex PCR. The sample has over 100,000 clones; about 81% are singletons. The chain has TRBV21-1 and TRBJ2-5; the listed D gene, TRBD1, was not tested against the DNA. TRBV21-1 is reported as a pseudogene. The receptor was derived from a woman between 45 and 65 years old in good health and CMV-seropositive. The sequencing input was PBMCs. The CDR3 coding sequence is TGTGCCAGCTCGGCCGGGACAGGGGGCAACTGGGAGACCCAGTACTTC. It codes for CASSAGTGGNWETQYF.